The 7 T cell receptor beta chains listed next were all sequenced from one sample in a study of tumor-infiltrating lymphocytes in primary liver carcinoma. The study extracted blood RNA from unsorted whole blood and also extracted germline DNA. Starting material of 450 to 500 ng total RNA yielded TCR beta cDNA via a constant-region primer. Three nested multiplex PCR rounds, a slightly modified ARM-PCR method, built the TCR beta libraries. Primers for the first two PCR rounds were TRBV1-TRBV30 forward primers and a C-beta reverse primer (about 9 cycles per round). A single record per CDR3 protein comes from TCRdb applying MiXCR to the multiplex PCR reads. The sample consists of 300,000 to 350,000 distinct CDR3 sequences, around 60% of them appearing once. The sequenced sample consisted of peripheral blood. Every receptor here comes from a man aged 35-49 years with primary liver carcinoma and hepatitis B virus infection.

The table lists this clonotype with many counts. This sequence joins TRBV7-8 and TRBJ2-3; no definite D call. Germline lookup yields CDR1 SGHVS and CDR2 FQNEAQ. Trimming took 1 base from V and 2 from J, leaving 7 bases between them. This CDR3 comprises 14 residues. The CDR3 loop reads CASSLGGATDTQYF. The CDR3 DNA reads TGTGCCAGCAGCTTAGGCGGAGCCACAGATACGCAGTATTTT.

Regarding this clonotype: Germline and junction disagree at one end, which may indicate a read error. The gene calls are TRBV29-1 and TRBJ2-2; D may be TRBD1 (6 bases). This CDR3 has 14 amino acids. The V gene's germline CDR1 is SQVTM and CDR2 ANQGSEA. CDR3 loop: CNVERQYNTRGLFF. The CDR3 coding sequence is TGCAACGTTGAACGCCAGTATAACACCAGGGGGCTGTTTTTT.

As to this clonotype: At one end the junction does not follow the germline gene, possibly because of a read error. This chain joins TRBV4-1 and TRBJ1-1; D may be TRBD1 (6 bases). Per the germline V gene, CDR1 is MGHRA and CDR2 is YSYEKL. CDR3 size: 15 residues. The CDR3 reads CASSLPRGGTTEASF. In DNA form, the CDR3 reads TGCGCCAGCAGCCTCCCAAGGGGGGGAACCACTGAAGCTTCCTTT.

This clonotype has a handful of counts. This chain uses TRBV5-5 with TRBJ2-4; D tentatively fits TRBD1 or TRBD2 (5 bases each). Germline V gene data show CDR1 as SGHKS and CDR2 as YYEKEE (reference sequence). V was shortened by 4 bases and J by 6 bases, with 17 bases between the two germline ends. The CDR3 runs to 15 residues. CDR3 nucleotide sequence: TGTGCCAGCAGCAGCTCGACTTCGGGGCTAAACATTCAGTACTTC. This codes for CASSSSTSGLNIQYF.

With regard to this clonotype: This may arise from a read error, as a much more abundant clone is one base away. The conserved phenylalanine or tryptophan is not found at the CDR3 terminus, so this likely reflects a read error. V is TRBV4-2 and J is TRBJ2-7; D is uncertain. Germline assignment: CDR1 LGHNA and CDR2 YNFKEQ. V lost 0 bases to trimming and J lost 8 bases, with 8 bases between them. The CDR3 runs 12 residues. As DNA, the CDR3 is TGTGCCAGCAGCCAAGATGGCAGGAAGCAGTACCTC. Residues: CASSQDGRKQYL.

As to this clonotype: Being one base from a much bigger clone, this may be a read error. The V call is TRBV6-9, the J call TRBJ2-5; the D is unclear. From germline, CDR1 is MNHGY and CDR2 SVAAGI. The length of the CDR3 is 16 residues. CDR3: CTSSSNYQTYQETQYF. The CDR3 DNA reads as TGTACCAGCAGCTCCAACTACCAAACGTACCAAGAGACCCAGTACTTC.

About this clonotype: A much larger clone differs from this one at a single base, so this may be a read error. The chain joins TRBV6-2 or TRBV6-3 to TRBJ2-1; D gene ambiguous. This CDR3 comprises 12 residues. CDR1 MNHEY and CDR2 SVGEGT come from the germline V gene. For the CDR3, the DNA is TGTGTCAGCATGGACGGCTACAATGAGCAGTTCTTC. It encodes CVSMDGYNEQFF.